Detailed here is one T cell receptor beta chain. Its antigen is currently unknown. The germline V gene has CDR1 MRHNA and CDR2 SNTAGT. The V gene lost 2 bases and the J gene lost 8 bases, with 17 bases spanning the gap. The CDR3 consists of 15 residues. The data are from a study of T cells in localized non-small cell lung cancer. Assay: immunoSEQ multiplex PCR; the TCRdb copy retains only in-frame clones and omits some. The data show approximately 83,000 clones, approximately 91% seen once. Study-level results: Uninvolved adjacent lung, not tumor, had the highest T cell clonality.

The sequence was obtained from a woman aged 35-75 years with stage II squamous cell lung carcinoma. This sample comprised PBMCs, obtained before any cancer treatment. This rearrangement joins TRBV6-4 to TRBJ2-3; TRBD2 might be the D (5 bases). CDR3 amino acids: CASSDVPSLPSTQYF. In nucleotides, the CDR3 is TGTGCCAGCAGTGACGTTCCTAGCCTCCCCAGTACGCAGTATTTT.